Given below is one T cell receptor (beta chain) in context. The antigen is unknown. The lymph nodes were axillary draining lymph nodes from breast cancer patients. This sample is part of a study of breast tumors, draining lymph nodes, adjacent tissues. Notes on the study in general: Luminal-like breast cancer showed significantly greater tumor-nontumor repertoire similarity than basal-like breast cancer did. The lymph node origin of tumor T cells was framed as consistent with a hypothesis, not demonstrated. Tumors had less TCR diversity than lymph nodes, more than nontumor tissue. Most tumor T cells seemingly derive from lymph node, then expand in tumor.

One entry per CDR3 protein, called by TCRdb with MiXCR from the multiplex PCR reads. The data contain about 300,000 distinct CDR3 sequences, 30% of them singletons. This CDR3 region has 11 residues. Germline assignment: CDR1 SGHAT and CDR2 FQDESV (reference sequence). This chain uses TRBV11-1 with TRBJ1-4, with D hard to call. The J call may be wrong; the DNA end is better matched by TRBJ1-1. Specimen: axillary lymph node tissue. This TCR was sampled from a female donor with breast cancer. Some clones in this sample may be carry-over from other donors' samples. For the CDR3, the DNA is TGTGCCAGCAGTCTCATCACTGAAGCTTTCTTT. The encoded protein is CASSLITEAFF.